The 14 T cell receptor beta chains given below trace back to one sample, sequenced in a study of blood T cell repertoires in COVID-19. Using immunoSEQ multiplex PCR, the repertoire was profiled, and TCRdb retains in-frame clones only, with some absent. Among around 16,000 clones listed, approximately 78% were seen once. Sequences were obtained from peripheral blood. All receptors derive from a man at least 80 years old with active or convalescent COVID-19.

This clone was detected once. V usage is TRBV5-6 and J usage is TRBJ2-7, with D perhaps TRBD2 (5 bases). This CDR3 comprises 14 residues. V dropped 3 bases and J dropped 1 base, with 11 bases sitting between them. Germline values: CDR1 SGHDT, CDR2 YYEEEE. As DNA, the CDR3 is TGTGCCAGCAGCTCGAATCGGGATTCCTACGAGCAGTACTTC. The encoded protein is CASSSNRDSYEQYF.

This clone qualifies as medium-sized. The chain joins TRBV7-9 to TRBJ1-2; D not resolved. Germline assignment: CDR1 SEHNR and CDR2 FQNEAQ (reference sequence). V lost 3 bases to trimming and J lost 3 bases, with 11 bases between them. This CDR3 spans 14 amino acids. The CDR3 sequence is CASSFGQIDYGYTF. CDR3 nucleotides: TGTGCCAGCAGCTTTGGGCAGATTGACTATGGCTACACCTTC.

The genes are TRBV10-3 and TRBJ2-3; 12 bases are shared with TRBD2. This CDR3 has 16 residues. With V trimmed by 2 bases and J by 2 bases, 2 bases remained unmatched. Germline lookup yields CDR1 ENHRY and CDR2 SYGVKD. The CDR3 protein is CAISEGLAGTTDTQYF. CDR3 in DNA: TGTGCCATCAGTGAGGGACTAGCGGGGACCACAGATACGCAGTATTTT.

The chain employs TRBV5-4 and TRBJ2-1; D is ambiguous. V was shortened by 0 bases and J by 6 bases, with 10 bases between the two germline ends. The CDR3 totals 14 residues. Germline lookup yields CDR1 SGHNT and CDR2 YYREEE (reference sequence). The CDR3 nucleotides are TGTGCCAGCAGCTTGGGTAGTCGAGTCAATGAGCAGTTCTTC. Translation gives CASSLGSRVNEQFF.

By share of the sample, this clone is large. V and J are TRBV6-5 and TRBJ2-5; 7 nucleotides match TRBD1. J gave up 3 bases and V 11 bases, and 9 bases lay outside the gene matches. The CDR3 consists of 13 residues. Looked up from germline, CDR1 is MNHEY and CDR2 is SVGAGI. In DNA form, the CDR3 reads TGTGCCGGTTCCGACAGGGAAGAAGAGACCCAGTACTTC. Amino acid sequence: CAGSDREEETQYF.

The chain couples TRBV6-5 to TRBJ1-1; maybe TRBD1 (5 bases). Trimming took off 6 bases at V and 3 bases at J, with 11 bases between the two ends. Germline values: CDR1 MNHEY, CDR2 SVGAGI. The CDR3 runs to 13 residues. This chain's CDR3 is CASRLTQDTEAFF. The CDR3 DNA reads as TGTGCCAGCAGGCTGACACAGGACACTGAAGCTTTCTTT.

This chain joins TRBV21-1 and TRBJ2-3; the table's D call TRBD2 went unverified against the DNA. TRBV21-1 is given as a pseudogene. The CDR3 runs 17 residues. The CDR3 protein is CASSKALTSGVSDTQYF. The CDR3 DNA reads as TGTGCCAGCAGCAAAGCGCTAACTAGCGGGGTTTCAGATACGCAGTATTTT.

The chain couples TRBV2 to TRBJ1-6; 7 nucleotides line up with TRBD1. Losses at the gene ends were 6 bases for V and 8 bases for J; bases not matched to a gene: 13. This CDR3 region has 16 residues. CDR1 SNHLY and CDR2 FYNNEI come from the germline V gene. CDR3 bases: TGTGCCAGCAGGGCCCGACAGGGAAGGAAAGATTCACCCCTCCACTTT. It encodes CASRARQGRKDSPLHF. The full variable domain, with the rest looked up from reference TRBV2 and TRBJ1-6, is EPEVTQTPSHQVTQMGQEVILRCVPISNHLYFYWYRQILGQKVEFLVSFYNNEISEKSEIFDDQFSVERPDGSNFTLKIRSTKLEDSAMYFCASRARQGRKDSPLHFGNGTRLTVT.

This clone was counted a single time. The CDR3, as DNA: TGCGCCAGCAGTGAGTCCCTAGCGGGGGGCACAGATACGCAGTATTTT. Translated: CASSESLAGGTDTQYF. The V gene is TRBV10-1, the J gene TRBJ2-3; 10 bases align to TRBD2. CDR3 length: 16 amino acids. Germline V gene lookup returns CDR1 WNHNN and CDR2 SYGVQD (reference sequence). The V and J ends lost 0 bases and 1 base, in that order; junction bases with no gene match: 1.

The V call is TRBV9, the J call TRBJ1-1, with 7 bases lining up with TRBD1. Germline V gene sequence: CDR1 SGDLS, CDR2 YYNGEE. The CDR3 totals 11 residues. Germline trimming cut 3 bases from V and 9 bases from J; bases unmatched to any gene: 2. The CDR3 DNA follows: TGTGCCAGCAGCGCGACAGGGAAAGCTTTCTTT. Translated: CASSATGKAFF.

This chain joins TRBV2 and TRBJ2-3; 11 positions agree with TRBD2. Germline V gene data show CDR1 as SNHLY and CDR2 as FYNNEI. This CDR3 has 15 residues. V was pared by 8 bases and J by 1 base, with 5 bases of the junction left unmatched. The CDR3 DNA reads TGTGCCAGCTTTACGGGACTAGCGGGCACAGATACGCAGTATTTT. Protein sequence: CASFTGLAGTDTQYF.

In its sample, this clone was seen a few times. The CDR3 DNA sequence: TGTGCCAGCAGCCAAGTGAGGTGGCCCTCGGATACGCAGTATTTT. Amino acids: CASSQVRWPSDTQYF. The V gene is TRBV3-1 (or the pseudogene TRBV3-2), the J gene TRBJ2-3, with unresolved D. The V and J ends lost 1 base and 6 bases respectively, with 14 bases between them. Germline V lookup: CDR1 LGHDT, CDR2 YNNKEL (reference sequence). This CDR3 has 15 residues.

The chain is built from TRBV30 and TRBJ2-1; 10 bases agree with TRBD2. V was pared by 1 base and J by 10 bases, with 7 bases of the junction left unmatched. CDR1 and CDR2 from the germline V gene are GTSNPN and SVGIG (reference sequence). This CDR3 spans 14 amino acids. CDR3 in DNA: TGTGCCTGGAGTGGGATAGCGGGGGGAAGAGAGCAGTTCTTC. The encoded protein is CAWSGIAGGREQFF.

The chain uses TRBV6-6 and TRBJ2-7, with 11 bases aligning to TRBD1. V was pared by 4 bases and J by 2 bases, with 1 base of the junction left unmatched. The V gene's germline CDR1 is MNHNY and CDR2 SVGAGI (reference sequence). The CDR3 is made up of 14 amino acids. The CDR3 sequence: CASSLGQGAYEQYF. Here the CDR3 DNA reads TGTGCCAGCAGTTTGGGACAGGGGGCCTACGAGCAGTACTTC.